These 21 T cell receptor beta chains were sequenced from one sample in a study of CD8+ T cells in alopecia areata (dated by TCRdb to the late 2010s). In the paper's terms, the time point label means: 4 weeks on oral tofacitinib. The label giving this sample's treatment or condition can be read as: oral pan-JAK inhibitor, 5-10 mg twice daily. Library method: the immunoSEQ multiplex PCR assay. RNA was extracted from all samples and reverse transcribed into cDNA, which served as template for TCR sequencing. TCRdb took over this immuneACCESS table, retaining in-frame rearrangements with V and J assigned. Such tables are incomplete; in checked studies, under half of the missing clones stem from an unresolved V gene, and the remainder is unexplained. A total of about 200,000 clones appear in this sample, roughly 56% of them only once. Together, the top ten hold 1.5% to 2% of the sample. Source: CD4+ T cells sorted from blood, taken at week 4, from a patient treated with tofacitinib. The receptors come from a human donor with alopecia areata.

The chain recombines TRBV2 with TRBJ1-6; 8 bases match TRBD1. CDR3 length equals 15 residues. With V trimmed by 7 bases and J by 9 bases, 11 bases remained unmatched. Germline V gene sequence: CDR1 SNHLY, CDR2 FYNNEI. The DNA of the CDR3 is TGTGCCAGCACCGAACGGACAGGGTTAAGTTCACCCCTCCACTTT. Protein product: CASTERTGLSSPLHF.

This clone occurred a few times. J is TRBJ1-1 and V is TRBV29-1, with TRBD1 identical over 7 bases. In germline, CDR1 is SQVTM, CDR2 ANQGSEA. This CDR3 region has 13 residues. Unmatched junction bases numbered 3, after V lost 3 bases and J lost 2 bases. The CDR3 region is CSVDRQGNTEAFF. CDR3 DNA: TGCAGCGTTGACCGACAGGGAAACACTGAAGCTTTCTTT.

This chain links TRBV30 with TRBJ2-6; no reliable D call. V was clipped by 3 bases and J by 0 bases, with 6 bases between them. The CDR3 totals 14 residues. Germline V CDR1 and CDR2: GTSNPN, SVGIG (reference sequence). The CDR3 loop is CAWRYGSGANVLTF. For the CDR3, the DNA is TGTGCCTGGAGGTACGGCTCTGGGGCCAACGTCCTGACTTTC.

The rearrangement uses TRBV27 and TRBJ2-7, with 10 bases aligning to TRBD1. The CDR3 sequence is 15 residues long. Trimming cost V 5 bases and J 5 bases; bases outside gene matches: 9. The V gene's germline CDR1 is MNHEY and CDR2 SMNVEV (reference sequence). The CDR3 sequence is CASSQTGTGADEQYF. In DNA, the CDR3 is TGTGCCAGCAGTCAGACCGGGACAGGGGCGGACGAGCAGTACTTC.

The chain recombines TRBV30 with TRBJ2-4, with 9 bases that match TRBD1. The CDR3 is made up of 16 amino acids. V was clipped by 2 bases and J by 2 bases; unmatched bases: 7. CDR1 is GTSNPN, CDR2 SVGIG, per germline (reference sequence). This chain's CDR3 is CAWSPRDRVTKNIQYF. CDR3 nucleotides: TGTGCCTGGAGTCCCCGGGACAGGGTGACCAAAAACATTCAGTACTTC.

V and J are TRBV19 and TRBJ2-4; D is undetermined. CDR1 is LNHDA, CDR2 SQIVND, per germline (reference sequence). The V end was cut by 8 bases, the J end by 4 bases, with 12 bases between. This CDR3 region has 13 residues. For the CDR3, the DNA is TGTGCCAGTGGGCTGGTCACGAAAAACATTCAGTACTTC. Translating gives CASGLVTKNIQYF. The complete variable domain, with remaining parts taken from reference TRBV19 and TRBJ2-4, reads DGGITQSPKYLFRKEGQNVTLSCEQNLNHDAMYWYRQDPGQGLRLIYYSQIVNDFQKGDIAEGYSVSREKKESFPLTVTSAQKNPTAFYLCASGLVTKNIQYFGAGTRLSVL.

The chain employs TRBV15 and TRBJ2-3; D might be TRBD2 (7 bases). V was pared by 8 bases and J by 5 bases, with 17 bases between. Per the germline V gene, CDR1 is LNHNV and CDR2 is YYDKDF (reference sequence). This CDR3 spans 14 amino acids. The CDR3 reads CATGAGGPKDTQYF. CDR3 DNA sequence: TGTGCCACCGGGGCCGGGGGGCCGAAAGATACGCAGTATTTT.

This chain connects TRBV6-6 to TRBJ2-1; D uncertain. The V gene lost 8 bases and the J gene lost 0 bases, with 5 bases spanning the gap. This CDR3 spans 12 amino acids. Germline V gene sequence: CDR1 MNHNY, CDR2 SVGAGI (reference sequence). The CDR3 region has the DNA TGTGCCAGCTGTAGCTCCTACAATGAGCAGTTCTTC. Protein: CASCSSYNEQFF.

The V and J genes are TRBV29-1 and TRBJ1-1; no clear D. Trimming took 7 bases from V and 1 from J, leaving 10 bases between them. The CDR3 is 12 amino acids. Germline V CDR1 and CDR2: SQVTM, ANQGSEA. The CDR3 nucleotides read TGCAGCGCCGAGACCCAGAACACTGAAGCTTTCTTT. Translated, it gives CSAETQNTEAFF.

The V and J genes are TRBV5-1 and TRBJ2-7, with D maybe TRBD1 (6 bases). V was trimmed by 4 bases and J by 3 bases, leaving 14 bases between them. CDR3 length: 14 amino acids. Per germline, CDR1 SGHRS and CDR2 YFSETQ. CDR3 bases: TGCGCCAGCAGCCCTCAGGGGAACCGCTACGAGCAGTACTTC. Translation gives CASSPQGNRYEQYF. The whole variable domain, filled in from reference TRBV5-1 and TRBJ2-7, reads KAGVTQTPRYLIKTRGQQVTLSCSPISGHRSVSWYQQTPGQGLQFLFEYFSETQRNKGNFPGRFSGRQFSNSRSEMNVSTLELGDSALYLCASSPQGNRYEQYFGPGTRLTVT.

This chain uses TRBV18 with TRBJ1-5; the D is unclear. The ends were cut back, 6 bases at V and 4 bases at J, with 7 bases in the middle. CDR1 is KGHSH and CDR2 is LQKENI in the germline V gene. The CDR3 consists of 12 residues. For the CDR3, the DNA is TGTGCCAGCTCGTCCGCGAATCAGCCCCAGCATTTT. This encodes CASSSANQPQHF.

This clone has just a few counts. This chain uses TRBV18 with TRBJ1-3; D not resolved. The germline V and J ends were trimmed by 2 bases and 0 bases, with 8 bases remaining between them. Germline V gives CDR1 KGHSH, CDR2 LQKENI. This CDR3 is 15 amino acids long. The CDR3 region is CASSPIRDSGNTIYF. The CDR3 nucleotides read TGTGCCAGCTCACCAATACGGGACTCTGGAAACACCATATATTTT.

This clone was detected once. The DNA of the CDR3 is TGTGCCAGCAGCGTAGCTAACTCGCCTTCCTATGGCTACACCTTC. This encodes CASSVANSPSYGYTF. The gene calls are TRBV9 and TRBJ1-2; D is uncertain. Trimming shortened V by 0 bases and J by 4 bases, and 13 bases separated the two germline ends. CDR3 length equals 15 residues. Germline CDR1 and CDR2: SGDLS and YYNGEE. The whole variable domain, remainder taken from reference TRBV9 and TRBJ1-2, is DSGVTQTPKHLITATGQRVTLRCSPRSGDLSVYWYQQSLDQGLQFLIQYYNGEERAKGNILERFSAQQFPDLHSELNLSSLELGDSALYFCASSVANSPSYGYTFGSGTRLTVV.

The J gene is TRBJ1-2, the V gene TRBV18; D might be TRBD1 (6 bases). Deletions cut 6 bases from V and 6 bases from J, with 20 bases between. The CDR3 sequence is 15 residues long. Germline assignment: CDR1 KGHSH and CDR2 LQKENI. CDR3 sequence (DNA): TGTGCCAGCTCCCGAACAGGGAATGTATTTGATGGCTACACCTTC. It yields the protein CASSRTGNVFDGYTF.

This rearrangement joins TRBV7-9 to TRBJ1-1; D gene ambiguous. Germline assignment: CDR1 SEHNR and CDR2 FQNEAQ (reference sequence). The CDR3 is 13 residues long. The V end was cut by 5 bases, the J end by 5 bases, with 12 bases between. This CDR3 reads CASSTTGGTEAFF. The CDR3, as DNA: TGTGCCAGCAGCACGACGGGAGGGACTGAAGCTTTCTTT.

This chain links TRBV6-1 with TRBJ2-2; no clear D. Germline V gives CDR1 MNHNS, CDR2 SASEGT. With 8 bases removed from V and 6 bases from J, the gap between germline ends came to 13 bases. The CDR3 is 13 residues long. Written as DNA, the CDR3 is TGTGCCAGCTGGTTAGGCTTGGCCGGGGAGCTGTTTTTT. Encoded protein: CASWLGLAGELFF.

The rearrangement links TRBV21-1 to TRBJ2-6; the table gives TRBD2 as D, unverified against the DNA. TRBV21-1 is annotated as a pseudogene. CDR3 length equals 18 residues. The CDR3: CASSILPRRRRGANVLTF. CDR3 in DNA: TGTGCCAGCAGCATTCTCCCTCGGCGGAGACGGGGGGCCAACGTCCTGACTTTC.

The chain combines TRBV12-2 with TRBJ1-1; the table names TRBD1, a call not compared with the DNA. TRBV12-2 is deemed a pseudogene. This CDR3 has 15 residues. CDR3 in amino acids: CASRLERGRNTEAFF. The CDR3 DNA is TGTGCAAGTCGCTTAGAGAGGGGGCGAAATACTGAAGCTTTCTTT.

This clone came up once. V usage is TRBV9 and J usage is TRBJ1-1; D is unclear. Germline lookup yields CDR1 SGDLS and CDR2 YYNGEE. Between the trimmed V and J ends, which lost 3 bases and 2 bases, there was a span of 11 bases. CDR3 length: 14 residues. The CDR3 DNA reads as TGTGCCAGCAGCGATCTACAGTTTAACACTGAAGCTTTCTTT. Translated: CASSDLQFNTEAFF. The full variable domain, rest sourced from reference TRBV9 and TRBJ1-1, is DSGVTQTPKHLITATGQRVTLRCSPRSGDLSVYWYQQSLDQGLQFLIQYYNGEERAKGNILERFSAQQFPDLHSELNLSSLELGDSALYFCASSDLQFNTEAFFGQGTRLTVV.

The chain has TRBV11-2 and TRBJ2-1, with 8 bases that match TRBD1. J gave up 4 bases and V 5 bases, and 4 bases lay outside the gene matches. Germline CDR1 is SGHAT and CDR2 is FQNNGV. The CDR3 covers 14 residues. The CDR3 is CASSPGGGYNEQFF. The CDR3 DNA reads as TGTGCCAGCAGCCCAGGGGGCGGATACAATGAGCAGTTCTTC.

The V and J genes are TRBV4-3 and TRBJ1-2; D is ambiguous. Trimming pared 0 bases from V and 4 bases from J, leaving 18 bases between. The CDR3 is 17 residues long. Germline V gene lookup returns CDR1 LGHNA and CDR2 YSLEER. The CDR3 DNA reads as TGCGCCAGCAGCCAAGATACGGGTGGGGTTACTATCTATGGCTACACCTTC. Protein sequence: CASSQDTGGVTIYGYTF.